These 3 T cell receptor beta chains were sequenced from one sample in a study of cytomegalovirus exposure and HLA in healthy donors. The PCR had 60 Vbeta and 13 Jbeta primers. TCRdb keeps only in-frame clones here, not all; method: immunoSEQ multiplex PCR. The sample includes hundreds of thousands of clones, 70% to 80% of them seen just once. The material sequenced was PBMCs. The receptors shown here come from an older woman in good health and CMV-seropositive.

The rearrangement uses TRBV30 and TRBJ2-5; D unresolved. In germline, CDR1 is GTSNPN, CDR2 SVGIG (reference sequence). The length of the CDR3 is 13 residues. V lost 5 bases and J lost 2, with 12 bases in between. CDR3 sequence: CAWLRSVQETQYF. In DNA, the CDR3 is TGTGCCTGGTTGCGGAGCGTACAAGAGACCCAGTACTTC.

For the CDR3, the DNA is TGTGCCAGCAGCCAAGGACTAGTGCCAACCTACGAGCAGTACTTC. Amino acids: CASSQGLVPTYEQYF. V usage is TRBV14 and J usage is TRBJ2-7; a possible D gene is TRBD2 (6 bases). Germline loops: CDR1 SGHDN, CDR2 FVKESK. V shed 1 base and J shed 2 bases, with 12 bases lying between them. This CDR3 contains 15 residues.

The chain employs TRBV4-1 and TRBJ2-7, with 9 bases lining up with TRBD2. CDR1 is MGHRA, CDR2 YSYEKL, per germline. The CDR3 contains 16 residues. The V and J ends lost 1 base and 2 bases, in that order; junction bases with no gene match: 6. The CDR3 nucleotides are TGCGCCAGCAGCCAAGCAGGGCTAGCGGGAACCTACGAGCAGTACTTC. Protein product: CASSQAGLAGTYEQYF.